This T cell receptor beta chain was sequenced for a study of T cell responses to AZD1222 COVID-19 vaccine. The CDR3 contains 15 residues. Germline CDR1 reads SEHNR; CDR2 reads FQNEAQ (reference sequence). Trimming left V 3 bases short and J 0 bases short, with 9 bases between. Measured with immunoSEQ multiplex PCR; TCRdb has only the in-frame clones, and not every one. The sample records 42,000 or so clones, 88% being singletons. Whole-study findings and limits: Donors were chiefly white British, with a greater number of females, and clonal diversity was perhaps underestimated. Rises in breadth and depth of Spike-specific TCRs came after two AZD1222 doses. Seropositive status at baseline applied to only a handful of AZD1222 recipients.

Turning to this clone: The target antigen is unknown.

This clonotype was sampled from an adult who received the MenACWY meningococcal vaccine as a control. The sequenced sample was peripheral blood, obtained 28 days after the second dose of the MenACWY control vaccine. The J gene is TRBJ1-3, the V gene TRBV7-9; D might be TRBD1 (5 bases). The CDR3 loop is CASSFGGLSGNTIYF. The CDR3 DNA reads TGTGCCAGCAGCTTCGGGGGACTCTCTGGAAACACCATATATTTT.